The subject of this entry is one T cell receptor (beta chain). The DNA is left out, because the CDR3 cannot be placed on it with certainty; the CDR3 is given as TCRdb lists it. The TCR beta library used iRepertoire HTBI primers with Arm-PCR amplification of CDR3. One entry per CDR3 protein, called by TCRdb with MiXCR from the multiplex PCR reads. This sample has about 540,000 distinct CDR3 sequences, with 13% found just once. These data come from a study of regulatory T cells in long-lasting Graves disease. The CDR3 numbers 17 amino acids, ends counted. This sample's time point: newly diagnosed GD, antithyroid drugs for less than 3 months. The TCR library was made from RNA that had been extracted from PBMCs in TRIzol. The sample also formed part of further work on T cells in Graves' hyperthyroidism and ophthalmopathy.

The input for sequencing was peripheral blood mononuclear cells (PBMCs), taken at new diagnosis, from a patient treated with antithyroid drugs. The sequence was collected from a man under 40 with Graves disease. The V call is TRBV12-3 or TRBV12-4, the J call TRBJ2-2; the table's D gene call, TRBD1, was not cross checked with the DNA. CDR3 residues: CASTLANRVLAPGSCFF.